This TCR beta chain was profiled in a study of regulatory T cells in long-lasting Graves disease. Looking at the study overall: Antithyroid drug exposure in newly diagnosed Graves' patients had lasted under 3 months.

Arm-PCR with iRepertoire HTBI primers amplified the CDR3 regions for these TCR beta libraries. TCRdb redid the calling of the multiplex PCR reads with MiXCR, one entry per CDR3 protein. The sample contains around 500,000 distinct CDR3 sequences, roughly 15% of which appear only once. CDR1 and CDR2 from the germline V gene are SNHLY and FYNNEI. This CDR3 region has 16 residues. V was pared by 5 bases and J by 4 bases, with 10 bases of the junction left unmatched. The time point denotes: newly diagnosed GD, antithyroid drugs for less than 3 months. Construction of the TCR library relied on RNA isolated from PBMCs. This clonotype appeared many times. Separately, the same data were catalogued under a study of T cells in Graves' hyperthyroidism and ophthalmopathy.

The TCR was taken from a woman aged 40-60 years with Graves disease. Sequencing used peripheral blood mononuclear cells (PBMCs), obtained at new diagnosis, from a patient treated with antithyroid drugs. V and J are TRBV2 and TRBJ1-2, with 10 bases fitting TRBD1. CDR3 in amino acids: CASSSIGQGGFYGYTF. The DNA of the CDR3 is TGTGCCAGCAGTTCCATAGGACAGGGGGGATTCTATGGCTACACCTTC.